This is a list of T cell receptor beta chains from one sample in a study of T cell responses to AZD1222 COVID-19 vaccine. The method was immunoSEQ multiplex PCR; TCRdb's version includes in-frame clones alone and lacks a portion of them. The sample records about 130,000 clones, approximately 91% being singletons. The starting material was peripheral blood, obtained 28 days after the second AZD1222 dose. The source is an adult who received the AZD1222 COVID-19 vaccine. The CDR3 runs from the conserved cysteine through the conserved F or W. The order of the fields is J gene, D gene, clone size, V gene, CDR3 DNA, CDR3 protein. The D gene is left open where the match is weak. Only some rows state a clone size, as once, few, many or a class for expanded clones.

TRBJ1-2	NA	NA	TRBV5-8	TGTGCCAGCAGCGCGGGAACCTATGGCTACACCTTC	CASSAGTYGYTF
TRBJ1-1	NA	once	TRBV15	TGTGCCACCAGCATCCGGAAAAACACTGAAGCTTTCTTT	CATSIRKNTEAFF
TRBJ1-4	TRBD1	NA	TRBV13	TGTGCCAGCAGCAGTGACGGGACAGGCGCCCGATTT	CASSSDGTGARF
TRBJ1-1	TRBD1	NA	TRBV10-1	TGCGCCAGCAGCGAACAGGGGGAAACTGAAGCTTTCTTT	CASSEQGETEAFF
TRBJ1-3	NA	NA	TRBV7-9	TGTGCCAGCAGCCCCGCCGGGGGGCATACGGGAAACACCATATATTTT	CASSPAGGHTGNTIYF
TRBJ1-4	NA	NA	TRBV15	TGTGCCACCACGTATAAGGGTCGGGACGAAAAACTGTTTTTT	CATTYKGRDEKLFF
TRBJ2-7	TRBD1	NA	TRBV6-2/TRBV6-3	TGTGCCAGCAGCCCAACAGGGGTAAGGTTTATGTCCTACGAGCAGTACTTC	CASSPTGVRFMSYEQYF
TRBJ1-1	NA	NA	TRBV7-2	TGTGCCAGCAGGCCCAGTTGGGGGAAGGAGAACACTGAAGCTTTCTTT	CASRPSWGKENTEAFF
TRBJ1-5	NA	NA	TRBV19	TGTGCCAGTAGTAGTTCGGGTCATAGCAATCAGCCCCAGCATTTT	CASSSSGHSNQPQHF
TRBJ1-1	NA	once	TRBV28	TGTGCCAGCAGCCCGTACAGGAGGACTGAAGCTTTCTTT	CASSPYRRTEAFF
TRBJ2-3	NA	NA	TRBV5-5	TGTGCCAGCAGCTCCCAGGGGGATACGCAGTATTTT	CASSSQGDTQYF
TRBJ2-1	NA	few	TRBV6-5	TGTGCCAGCAGCCCAGGCTACAATGAGCAGTTCTTC	CASSPGYNEQFF
TRBJ2-5	TRBD2	NA	TRBV7-9	TGTGCCAGCAGCTTACCGGGACTAGCAACCCAGTACTTC	CASSLPGLATQYF
TRBJ1-2	NA	once	TRBV19	TGTGCCAGTAAGGATCACGGGGTTAAAGGCTATGGCTACACCTTC	CASKDHGVKGYGYTF
TRBJ1-5	NA	NA	TRBV12-3/TRBV12-4	TGTGCCAGCAGTCCGGCGAATCAGCCCCAGCATTTT	CASSPANQPQHF
TRBJ1-5	NA	NA	TRBV2	TGTGCCAGCACCGAAATGGGGGATCAGCCCCAGCATTTT	CASTEMGDQPQHF
TRBJ2-7	TRBD2	NA	TRBV11-2	TGTGCCAGCAGCCTGAGTAGCGGGGGGTTCTACGAGCAGTACTTC	CASSLSSGGFYEQYF
TRBJ1-1	TRBD1	NA	TRBV7-9	TGTGCCAGCAGCTTAGGAACAGGGGGCCGGATCACTGAAGCTTTCTTT	CASSLGTGGRITEAFF
TRBJ1-6	NA	once	TRBV6-2/TRBV6-3	TGTGCCAGCAGCTGGGACCTGAATTCACCCCTCCACTTT	CASSWDLNSPLHF
TRBJ1-5	NA	NA	TRBV19	TGTGCCAGTAGTACCCTCCAGGGAATTAGCAATCAGCCCCAGCATTTT	CASSTLQGISNQPQHF
TRBJ1-2	NA	NA	TRBV11-3	TGTGCCAGCAGCCGGACAACTAACTATGGCTACACCTTC	CASSRTTNYGYTF
TRBJ1-2	NA	NA	TRBV7-2	TGTGCCAGCAGCTTAGTTTCCAGGCAGGGGCGCGGCTACACCTTC	CASSLVSRQGRGYTF
TRBJ1-5	TRBD1	NA	TRBV30	TGTGCCTGGAGTGAGGGGCAGGGGGGAGGCAATCAGCCCCAGCATTTT	CAWSEGQGGGNQPQHF
TRBJ2-7	NA	NA	TRBV6-6	TGTGCCAGCAGTCAGTCTCGTACCTACGAGCAGTACTTC	CASSQSRTYEQYF
TRBJ2-1	NA	NA	TRBV14	TGTGCCAGCAGCCGAATGGGCGGAGCCGCCTACAATGAGCAGTTCTTC	CASSRMGGAAYNEQFF
TRBJ2-1	TRBD2	few	TRBV11-3	TGTGCCAGCAGCTTCTTTAGCGGGGCCTACAATGAGCAGTTCTTC	CASSFFSGAYNEQFF
TRBJ1-1	TRBD1	NA	TRBV11-3	TGTGCCAGCAGTTTAGGGAACAGGGGACTGAACACTGAAGCTTTCTTT	CASSLGNRGLNTEAFF
TRBJ1-1	NA	NA	TRBV9	TGTGCCAGCAGCCCAGAGGAACGGAACACTGAAGCTTTCTTT	CASSPEERNTEAFF
TRBJ1-5	NA	NA	TRBV4-2	TGTGCCAGCAGCCAACGCGCCTCAAGGCCCCAGCATTTT	CASSQRASRPQHF
TRBJ1-2	NA	NA	TRBV29-1	TGCAGCGTTGAGGATCAGGGCGGCTTAGGGTATGGCTACACCTTC	CSVEDQGGLGYGYTF
TRBJ1-3	NA	NA	TRBV28	TGTGCCAGCAGGGGCGGGGGGGCGAGAAACACCATATATTTT	CASRGGGARNTIYF
TRBJ2-6	NA	NA	TRBV4-3	TGCGCCAGCAGCTCCGTGGCAGGGAGAAACTCTGGGGCCAACGTCCTGACTTTC	CASSSVAGRNSGANVLTF
TRBJ2-5	NA	NA	TRBV24-1	TGTGCCACCAGTGATAACAGGGGGGGAGAGACCCAGTACTTC	CATSDNRGGETQYF
TRBJ1-1	NA	NA	TRBV30	TGTGCCTGGAGTGTGGGCAGTTGGGAGTACACTGAAGCTTTCTTT	CAWSVGSWEYTEAFF
TRBJ1-2	NA	NA	TRBV4-2	TGTGCCAGCAGCCAACTGAAGGAAAACTATGGCTACACCTTC	CASSQLKENYGYTF
TRBJ1-1	TRBD1	NA	TRBV19	TGTGCCAGTAGTCAGGACAGGGCGAACACTGAAGCTTTCTTT	CASSQDRANTEAFF
TRBJ2-7	NA	NA	TRBV6-5	TGTGCCAGCAGTTATCTCTCCAGGGGGGTGGACGAGCAGTACTTC	CASSYLSRGVDEQYF
TRBJ1-2	NA	NA	TRBV9	TGTGCCAGCAGCCCGGTAAGCAACACGAAGAGCTACACCTTC	CASSPVSNTKSYTF
TRBJ2-1	TRBD2	once	TRBV28	TGTGCCAGCAGTTCGCTAGCGGGAGGCACCAATGAGCAGTTCTTC	CASSSLAGGTNEQFF
TRBJ1-4	NA	NA	TRBV12-3/TRBV12-4	TGTGCCAGCAGTTTAAGTAGAGGACGAAAACTGTTTTTT	CASSLSRGRKLFF
TRBJ1-4	NA	NA	TRBV27	TGTGCCAGCAGACCCAACCCTGGGAGACGCGAAAAACTGTTTTTT	CASRPNPGRREKLFF
TRBJ1-1	NA	NA	TRBV11-3	TGTGCCAGCAGCTTAGAGACGAACACTGAAGCTTTCTTT	CASSLETNTEAFF
TRBJ1-1	NA	NA	TRBV5-5	TGTGCCAGCAGCCCCGCGGGGAACACTGAAGCTTTCTTT	CASSPAGNTEAFF
TRBJ2-7	NA	NA	TRBV28	TGTGCCAGCAGTTTGCGAGGGATGGCCTACGAGCAGTACTTC	CASSLRGMAYEQYF
TRBJ1-1	TRBD1	NA	TRBV27	TGTGCCAGCAGTACCGGGACAGGGGGGTTTGCGAACACTGAAGCTTTCTTT	CASSTGTGGFANTEAFF